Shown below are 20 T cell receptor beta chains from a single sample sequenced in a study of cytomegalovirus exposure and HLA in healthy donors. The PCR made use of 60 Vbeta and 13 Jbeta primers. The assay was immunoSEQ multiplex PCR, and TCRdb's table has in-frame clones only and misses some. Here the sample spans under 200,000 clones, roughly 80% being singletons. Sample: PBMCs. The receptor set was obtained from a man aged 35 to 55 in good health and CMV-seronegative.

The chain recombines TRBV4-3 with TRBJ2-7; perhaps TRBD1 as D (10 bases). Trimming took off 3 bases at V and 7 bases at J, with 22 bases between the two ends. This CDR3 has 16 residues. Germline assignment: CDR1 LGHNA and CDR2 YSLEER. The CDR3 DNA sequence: TGCGCCAGCAGCCACGCGGGGGGGACAGGGGCCGGGGAGCAGTACTTC. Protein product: CASSHAGGTGAGEQYF.

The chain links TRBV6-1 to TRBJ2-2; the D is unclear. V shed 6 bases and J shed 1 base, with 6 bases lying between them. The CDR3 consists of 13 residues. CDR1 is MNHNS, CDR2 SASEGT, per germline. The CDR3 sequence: CASRVGNTGELFF. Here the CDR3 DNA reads TGTGCCAGCAGGGTCGGGAACACCGGGGAGCTGTTTTTT.

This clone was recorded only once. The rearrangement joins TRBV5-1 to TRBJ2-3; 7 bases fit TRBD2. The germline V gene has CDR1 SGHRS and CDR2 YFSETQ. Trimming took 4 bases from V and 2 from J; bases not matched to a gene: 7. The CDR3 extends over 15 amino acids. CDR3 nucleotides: TGCGCCAGCAGCCGGAGCGGGACTACCACAGATACGCAGTATTTT. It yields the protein CASSRSGTTTDTQYF.

CDR3 sequence (DNA): TGTGCCAGCAGCCTGACATATAGCAATCAGCCCCAGCATTTT. Its protein is CASSLTYSNQPQHF. The chain uses TRBV27 and TRBJ1-5; no clear D. Germline V gene sequence: CDR1 MNHEY, CDR2 SMNVEV (reference sequence). The CDR3 runs to 14 residues. The V end lost 6 bases, the J end lost 0 bases, and 9 bases lay between the germline ends.

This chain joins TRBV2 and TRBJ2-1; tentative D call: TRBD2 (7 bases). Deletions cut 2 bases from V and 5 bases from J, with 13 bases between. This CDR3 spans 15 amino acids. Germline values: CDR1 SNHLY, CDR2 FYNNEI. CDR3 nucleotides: TGTGCCAGCAGTGAAAGGTCCGGGGGGCACAATGAGCAGTTCTTC. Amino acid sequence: CASSERSGGHNEQFF.

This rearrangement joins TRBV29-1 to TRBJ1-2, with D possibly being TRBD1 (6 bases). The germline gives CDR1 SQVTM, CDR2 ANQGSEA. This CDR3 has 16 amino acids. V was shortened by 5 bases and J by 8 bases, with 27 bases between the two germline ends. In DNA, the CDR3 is TGCAGCGTTCGGGGGGCCGAAATTCAAACTAAGGGAGGCTACACCTTC. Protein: CSVRGAEIQTKGGYTF.

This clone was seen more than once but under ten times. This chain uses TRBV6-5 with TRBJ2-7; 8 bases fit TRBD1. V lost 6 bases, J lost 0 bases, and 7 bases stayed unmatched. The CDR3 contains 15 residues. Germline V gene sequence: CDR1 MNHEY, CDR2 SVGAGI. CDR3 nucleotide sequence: TGTGCCAGCAGGAACAGGGGGAAAAGCTCCTACGAGCAGTACTTC. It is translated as CASRNRGKSSYEQYF.

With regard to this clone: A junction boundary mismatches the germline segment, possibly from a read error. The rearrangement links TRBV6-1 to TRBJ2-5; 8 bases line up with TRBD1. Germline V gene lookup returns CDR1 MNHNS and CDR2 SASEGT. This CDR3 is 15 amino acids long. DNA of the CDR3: TGTGCCGGCAGGGCAGACAGGGGTTCCCAAGAGACCCAGTACTTC. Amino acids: CAGRADRGSQETQYF.

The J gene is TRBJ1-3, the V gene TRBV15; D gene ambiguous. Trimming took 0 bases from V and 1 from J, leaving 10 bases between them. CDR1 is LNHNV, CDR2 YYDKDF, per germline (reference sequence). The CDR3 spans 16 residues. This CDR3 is CATSRDGSGSGNTIYF. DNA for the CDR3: TGTGCCACCAGCAGAGACGGATCAGGATCTGGAAACACCATATATTTT. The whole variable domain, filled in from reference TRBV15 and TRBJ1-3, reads DAMVIQNPRYQVTQFGKPVTLSCSQTLNHNVMYWYQQKSSQAPKLLFHYYDKDFNNEADTPDNFQSRRPNTSFCFLDIRSPGLGDTAMYLCATSRDGSGSGNTIYFGEGSWLTVV.

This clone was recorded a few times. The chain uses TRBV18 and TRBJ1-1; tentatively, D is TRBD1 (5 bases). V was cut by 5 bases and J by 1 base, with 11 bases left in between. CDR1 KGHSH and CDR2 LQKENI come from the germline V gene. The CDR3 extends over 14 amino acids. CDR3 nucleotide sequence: TGTGCCAGCTCAATCAGGGCAGGGAACACTGAAGCTTTCTTT. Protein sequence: CASSIRAGNTEAFF.

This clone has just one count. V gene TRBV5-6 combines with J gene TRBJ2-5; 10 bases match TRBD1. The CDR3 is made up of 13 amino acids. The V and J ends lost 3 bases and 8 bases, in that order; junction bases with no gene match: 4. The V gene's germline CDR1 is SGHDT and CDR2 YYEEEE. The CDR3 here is CASSSTGGFTQYF. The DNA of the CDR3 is TGTGCCAGCAGCTCGACAGGGGGCTTTACCCAGTACTTC.

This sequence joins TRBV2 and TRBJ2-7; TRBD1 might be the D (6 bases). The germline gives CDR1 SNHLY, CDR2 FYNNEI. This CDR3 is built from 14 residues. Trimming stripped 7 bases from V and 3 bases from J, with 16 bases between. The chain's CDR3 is CASTLRQVGYEQYF. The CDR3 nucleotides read TGTGCCAGCACCCTGCGACAGGTTGGCTACGAGCAGTACTTC. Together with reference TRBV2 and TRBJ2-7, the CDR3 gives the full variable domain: EPEVTQTPSHQVTQMGQEVILRCVPISNHLYFYWYRQILGQKVEFLVSFYNNEISEKSEIFDDQFSVERPDGSNFTLKIRSTKLEDSAMYFCASTLRQVGYEQYFGPGTRLTVT.

CDR3 residues: CASRASASFEAFF. Here the CDR3 DNA reads TGCGCCAGCAGGGCATCAGCGTCGTTTGAAGCTTTCTTT. The V gene is TRBV5-1, the J gene TRBJ1-1; D unresolved. Trimming stripped 5 bases from V and 7 bases from J, with 15 bases between. The V gene's germline CDR1 is SGHRS and CDR2 YFSETQ. This CDR3 is 13 amino acids long.

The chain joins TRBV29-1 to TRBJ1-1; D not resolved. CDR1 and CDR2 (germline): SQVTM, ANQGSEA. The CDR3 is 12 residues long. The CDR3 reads CTGGGSGTEAFF. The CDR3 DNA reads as TGCACAGGAGGCGGCTCGGGAACTGAAGCTTTCTTT.

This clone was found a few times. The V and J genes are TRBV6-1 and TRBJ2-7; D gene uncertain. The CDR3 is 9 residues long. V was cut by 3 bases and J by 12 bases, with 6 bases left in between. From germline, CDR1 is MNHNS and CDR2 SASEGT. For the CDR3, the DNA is TGTGCCAGCAGTGATTCCGGGTACTTC. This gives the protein CASSDSGYF.

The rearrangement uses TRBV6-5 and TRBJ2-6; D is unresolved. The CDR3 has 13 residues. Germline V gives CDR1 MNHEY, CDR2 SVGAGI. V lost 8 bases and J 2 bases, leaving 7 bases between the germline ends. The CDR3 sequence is CASRQAGANVLTF. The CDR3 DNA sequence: TGTGCCAGCCGGCAGGCTGGGGCCAACGTCCTGACTTTC.

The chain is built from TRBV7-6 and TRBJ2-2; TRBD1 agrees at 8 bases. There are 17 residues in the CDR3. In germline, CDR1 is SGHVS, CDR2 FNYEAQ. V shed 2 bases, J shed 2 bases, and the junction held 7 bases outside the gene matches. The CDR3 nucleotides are TGTGCCAGCAGCTTATACCTGGGACAGGATAACACCGGGGAGCTGTTTTTT. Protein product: CASSLYLGQDNTGELFF.

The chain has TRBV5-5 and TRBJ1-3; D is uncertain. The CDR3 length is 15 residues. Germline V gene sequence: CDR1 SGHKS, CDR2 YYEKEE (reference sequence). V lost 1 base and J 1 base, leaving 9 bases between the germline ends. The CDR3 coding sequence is TGTGCCAGCAGCTTGAACAGTCCGTCTGGAAACACCATATATTTT. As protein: CASSLNSPSGNTIYF. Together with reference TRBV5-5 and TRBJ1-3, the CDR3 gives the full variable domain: DAGVTQSPTHLIKTRGQQVTLRCSPISGHKSVSWYQQVLGQGPQFIFQYYEKEERGRGNFPDRFSARQFPNYSSELNVNALLLGDSALYLCASSLNSPSGNTIYFGEGSWLTVV.

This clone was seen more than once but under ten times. For the CDR3, the DNA is TGTGCCAGCAGCGCGAATCCCACAAGCGGTTCCTACGAGCAGTACTTC. Amino acid sequence: CASSANPTSGSYEQYF. The chain combines TRBV7-8 with TRBJ2-7; tentative D call: TRBD2 (5 bases). With 5 bases removed from V and 1 base from J, the gap between germline ends came to 18 bases. Germline CDR1 and CDR2: SGHVS and FQNEAQ. The CDR3 is 16 residues long.

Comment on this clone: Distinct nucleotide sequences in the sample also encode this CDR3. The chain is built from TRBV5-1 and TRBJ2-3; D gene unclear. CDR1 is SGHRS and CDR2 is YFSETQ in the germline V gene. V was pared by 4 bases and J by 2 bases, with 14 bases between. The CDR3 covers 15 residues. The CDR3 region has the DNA TGCGCCAGCAGCCTCCGCGGTACTTACACAGATACGCAGTATTTT. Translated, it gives CASSLRGTYTDTQYF.